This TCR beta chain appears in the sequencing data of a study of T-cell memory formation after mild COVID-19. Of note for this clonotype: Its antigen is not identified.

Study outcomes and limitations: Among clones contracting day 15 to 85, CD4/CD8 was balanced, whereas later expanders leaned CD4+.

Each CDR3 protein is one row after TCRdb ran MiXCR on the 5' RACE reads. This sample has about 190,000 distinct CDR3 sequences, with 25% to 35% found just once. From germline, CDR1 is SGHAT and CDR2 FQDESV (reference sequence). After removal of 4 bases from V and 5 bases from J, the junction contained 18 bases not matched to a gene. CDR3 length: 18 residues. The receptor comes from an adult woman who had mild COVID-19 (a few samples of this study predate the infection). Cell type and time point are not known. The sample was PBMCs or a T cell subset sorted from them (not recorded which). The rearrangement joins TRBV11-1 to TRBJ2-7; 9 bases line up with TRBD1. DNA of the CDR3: TGTGCCAGCAGCTCGTATCCCGGGACAGGGTCTCTCGGCGACGAGCAGTACTTC. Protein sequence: CASSSYPGTGSLGDEQYF.